A single sample gave rise to the 24 T cell receptor beta chains below, sequenced in a study of blood T cell repertoires in COVID-19. Measured with immunoSEQ multiplex PCR; TCRdb has only the in-frame clones, and not every one. This table holds tens of thousands of clones, around nine tenths found once. Material for sequencing was peripheral blood. The receptors derive from a man in his 60s with COVID-19, enrolled during active disease.

The chain uses TRBV5-1 and TRBJ1-1, with D possibly being TRBD1 (6 bases). In germline, CDR1 is SGHRS, CDR2 YFSETQ. CDR3 length: 16 residues. V was pared by 0 bases and J by 4 bases, with 16 bases between. The CDR3 loop is CASSLGPRGRGTEAFF. In DNA form, the CDR3 reads TGCGCCAGCAGCTTGGGACCCAGGGGACGGGGCACTGAAGCTTTCTTT.

This clone was observed a handful of times. This sequence joins TRBV10-1 and TRBJ2-1; D is perhaps TRBD1 (6 bases). V was cut by 4 bases and J by 6 bases, with 10 bases left in between. CDR3 length: 13 amino acids. Germline-derived CDR1 and CDR2 are WNHNN and SYGVQD (reference sequence). CDR3 sequence reads: CASSVHRVNEQFF. CDR3 nucleotide sequence: TGCGCCAGCAGTGTTCACAGGGTCAATGAGCAGTTCTTC.

The gene calls are TRBV6-2 or TRBV6-3 and TRBJ2-4, with D perhaps TRBD1 (6 bases). The V end was cut by 2 bases, the J end by 0 bases, with 11 bases between. There are 16 residues in the CDR3. The germline gives CDR1 MNHEY, CDR2 SVGEGT. The CDR3 coding sequence is TGTGCCAGCAGTTACAGGGACAACCGAGCCAAAAACATTCAGTACTTC. Its translation: CASSYRDNRAKNIQYF.

This clone was detected a few times. The chain employs TRBV2 and TRBJ1-5; the match to TRBD1 covers 7 bases. CDR3 length: 15 amino acids. Germline values: CDR1 SNHLY, CDR2 FYNNEI. The V and J ends lost 7 bases and 7 bases, in that order; junction bases with no gene match: 13. The CDR3 DNA follows: TGTGCCAGCATCCCCGGGACAGCCCTGGGGCAGCCCCAGCATTTT. It codes for CASIPGTALGQPQHF.

This chain uses TRBV5-6 with TRBJ1-2; D might be TRBD1 (6 bases). CDR1 and CDR2 (germline): SGHDT, YYEEEE. The CDR3 consists of 14 residues. The V gene lost 2 bases and the J gene lost 8 bases, with 16 bases spanning the gap. The CDR3 DNA is TGTGCCAGCAGCTTTACAGGGATGACGGGAGGCTACACCTTC. It codes for CASSFTGMTGGYTF.

The chain employs TRBV14 and TRBJ2-1; D is possibly TRBD2 (6 bases). V was shortened by 6 bases and J by 8 bases, with 20 bases between the two germline ends. Germline CDR1 SGHDN, CDR2 FVKESK. The CDR3 extends over 15 amino acids. The CDR3 protein is CASSPGLPLSDEQFF. The CDR3 DNA is TGTGCCAGCAGTCCGGGACTGCCGTTATCGGATGAGCAGTTCTTC.

V usage is TRBV10-1 and J usage is TRBJ2-3, with D possibly being TRBD1 (5 bases). The V gene lost 10 bases and the J gene lost 5 bases, with 16 bases spanning the gap. CDR3 size: 13 residues. Germline CDR1 reads WNHNN; CDR2 reads SYGVQD (reference sequence). This chain's CDR3 is CATSQGAKDTQYF. The DNA for the CDR3 is TGCGCCACCTCCCAAGGGGCGAAAGATACGCAGTATTTT.

This chain joins TRBV13 and TRBJ2-1, with 9 bases identical to TRBD1. Germline lookup yields CDR1 PRHDT and CDR2 FYEKMQ (reference sequence). This CDR3 is 15 amino acids long. Trimming at V came to 6 bases and at J to 6 bases, leaving 9 bases not matched to a gene. The DNA for the CDR3 is TGTGCCAGCAGTCCGGGACAGGGAATGTCCAATGAGCAGTTCTTC. Translated, it gives CASSPGQGMSNEQFF.

This clone has only a few counts. The V gene is TRBV6-2 or TRBV6-3, the J gene TRBJ1-6, with D possibly being TRBD1 (6 bases). The CDR3 spans 17 residues. Germline CDR1 MNHEY, CDR2 SVGEGT. V lost 4 bases to trimming and J lost 6 bases, with 19 bases between them. The CDR3 nucleotides are TGTGCCAGCAGTTTTCCCACCCCGAGGGGGATTAATTCACCCCTCCACTTT. Translated, it gives CASSFPTPRGINSPLHF.

The chain recombines TRBV11-2 with TRBJ2-7; a possible D gene is TRBD2 (6 bases). The CDR3 runs 14 residues. V lost 7 bases, J lost 2 bases, and 15 bases lay in between. CDR1 SGHAT and CDR2 FQNNGV come from the germline V gene. CDR3 nucleotides: TGTGCCAGCACTGAGACTAGAGGGGCCTACGAGCAGTACTTC. This gives the protein CASTETRGAYEQYF.

This clone is a singleton in its sample. The CDR3, as DNA: TGTGCCAGTAGTCCTCTGACAGGGGGCGAAAATCAGCCCCAGCATTTT. It translates to CASSPLTGGENQPQHF. This rearrangement joins TRBV19 to TRBJ1-5, with TRBD1 matching over 10 bases. CDR1 and CDR2 from the germline V gene are LNHDA and SQIVND (reference sequence). Trimming at V came to 5 bases and at J to 4 bases, leaving 8 bases not matched to a gene. The CDR3 extends over 16 amino acids.

This clone has a single count. The chain recombines TRBV6-2 or TRBV6-3 with TRBJ2-5, with 9 positions matching TRBD2. Per germline, CDR1 MNHEY and CDR2 SVGEGT. V shed 4 bases, J shed 3 bases, and the junction held 3 bases outside the gene matches. The CDR3 contains 14 residues. This CDR3 reads CASSSWTSEETQYF. CDR3 nucleotides: TGTGCCAGCAGTTCCTGGACTAGCGAAGAGACCCAGTACTTC.

The chain combines TRBV7-9 with TRBJ2-1; 12 bases align to TRBD2. Trimming removed 5 bases from V and 2 bases from J; junction bases left unmatched: 7. Germline V gene data show CDR1 as SEHNR and CDR2 as FQNEAQ (reference sequence). The CDR3 is 17 residues long. The CDR3 DNA follows: TGTGCCAGCAGCCCGCCTAGCGGGAGGGCCGCCTACAATGAGCAGTTCTTC. Protein product: CASSPPSGRAAYNEQFF.

This clone was counted between two and nine times. J is TRBJ1-1 and V is TRBV6-5; D ambiguous. Trimming took off 6 bases at V and 11 bases at J, with 13 bases between the two ends. The CDR3 spans 11 residues. CDR1 is MNHEY and CDR2 is SVGAGI in the germline V gene. The CDR3 nucleotides read TGTGCCAGCAGGAAGGAGCAGTGGGCTTTCTTT. Translated: CASRKEQWAFF.

The chain employs TRBV30 and TRBJ2-3, with 10 bases lining up with TRBD2. CDR1 is GTSNPN and CDR2 is SVGIG in the germline V gene (reference sequence). The CDR3 spans 15 residues. V lost 2 bases, J lost 3 bases, and 5 bases stayed unmatched. The DNA of the CDR3 is TGTGCCTGGAGTCCAATAGCGGGAGGAACAGATACGCAGTATTTT. Amino acids: CAWSPIAGGTDTQYF.

This clone was counted only a few times. This sequence joins TRBV3-1 (or the pseudogene TRBV3-2) and TRBJ1-2, with 11 bases matching TRBD1. V lost 0 bases and J lost 13; bases outside the gene matches: 16. The CDR3 spans 17 residues. Germline CDR1 reads LGHDT; CDR2 reads YNNKEL (reference sequence). In nucleotides, the CDR3 is TGTGCCAGCAGCCAAGATAAGGGGGGACAGGGGGAATTTCTAGGCACCTTC. This sequence encodes CASSQDKGGQGEFLGTF.

This clone was seen just once. The rearrangement joins TRBV9 to TRBJ2-3; 10 positions agree with TRBD2. Germline loops: CDR1 SGDLS, CDR2 YYNGEE. The CDR3 is 15 amino acids. V lost 4 bases, J lost 1 base, and 3 bases stayed unmatched. In nucleotides, the CDR3 is TGTGCCAGCAGCCCAAGCGGGAGGGGCACAGATACGCAGTATTTT. It codes for CASSPSGRGTDTQYF.

The V gene is TRBV6-5, the J gene TRBJ2-7; possibly TRBD2 for D (5 bases). V shed 8 bases and J shed 4 bases, with 12 bases lying between them. The CDR3 extends over 12 amino acids. CDR1 MNHEY and CDR2 SVGAGI come from the germline V gene. For the CDR3, the DNA is TGTGCCAGCGGAAGCGGTCGTTACGAGCAGTACTTC. This codes for CASGSGRYEQYF.

The genes are TRBV6-2 or TRBV6-3 and TRBJ1-5; 9 nucleotides line up with TRBD1. J lost 5 bases, V lost 0 bases, and 14 bases had no gene match. The CDR3 has 19 amino acids. Per the germline V gene, CDR1 is MNHEY and CDR2 is SVGEGT. The CDR3 DNA reads TGTGCCAGCAGTTACTCGCCTGGTACCGGGACAGGGAGGTATCAGCCCCAGCATTTT. Its translation: CASSYSPGTGTGRYQPQHF.

J is TRBJ2-7 and V is TRBV18, with TRBD1 as a possible D gene (6 bases). The CDR3 is 13 residues long. Germline CDR1 and CDR2: KGHSH and LQKENI. V was shortened by 5 bases and J by 1 base, with 9 bases between the two germline ends. For the CDR3, the DNA is TGTGCCAGCTCAGACGGACAGTCCTACGAGCAGTACTTC. It specifies CASSDGQSYEQYF.

The rearrangement uses TRBV19 and TRBJ1-1, with TRBD1 matching over 12 bases. CDR1 is LNHDA, CDR2 SQIVND, per germline (reference sequence). CDR3 length: 15 amino acids. J lost 8 bases, V lost 1 base, and 5 bases had no gene match. CDR3 DNA: TGTGCCAGTAGTATAGGGGACAGGGGGCAAGCAGAAGCTTTCTTT. Its translation is CASSIGDRGQAEAFF.

CDR3 nucleotide sequence: TGTGCCAGCAAAGGGGCTACAGATACGCAGTATTTT. Its translation: CASKGATDTQYF. The chain joins TRBV2 to TRBJ2-3; D might be TRBD1 (5 bases). V was shortened by 7 bases and J by 3 bases, with 8 bases between the two germline ends. This CDR3 region has 12 residues. The germline CDR1 and CDR2 sequences are SNHLY and FYNNEI.

This clone was observed a few times. The V gene is TRBV11-3, the J gene TRBJ2-7; the match to TRBD1 covers 7 bases. Germline-derived CDR1 and CDR2 are SGHNT and YENEEA. The CDR3 extends over 13 amino acids. V lost 1 base and J lost 5; bases outside the gene matches: 2. As DNA, the CDR3 is TGTGCCAGCAGCTTAGTCCAGGGGGACGAGCAGTACTTC. Translating it yields CASSLVQGDEQYF.

The V call is TRBV5-4, the J call TRBJ2-3; D gene uncertain. Trimming took 3 bases from V and 0 from J, leaving 11 bases between them. The CDR3 spans 15 residues. CDR1 is SGHNT and CDR2 is YYREEE in the germline V gene (reference sequence). The CDR3 protein is CASSYDSESTDTQYF. For the CDR3, the DNA is TGTGCCAGCAGCTACGACTCCGAAAGCACAGATACGCAGTATTTT. The variable domain in full, completed from reference TRBV5-4 and TRBJ2-3, reads ETGVTQSPTHLIKTRGQQVTLRCSSQSGHNTVSWYQQALGQGPQFIFQYYREEENGRGNFPPRFSGLQFPNYSSELNVNALELDDSALYLCASSYDSESTDTQYFGPGTRLTVL.